This record looks at one TCR beta chain sequence and its context. The antigen is unknown. This sample's TCRbeta library carried unique molecular identifier barcodes. Using its own MiXCR run on the PCR reads, TCRdb lists one record per CDR3 protein. This table has approximately 400,000 distinct CDR3 sequences, about 17% appearing once. These data come from a study of T-cell reconstitution after alpha-beta-depleted transplantation in children. Study findings and constraints: Fresh T-cell production supplied most of the T-cell counts and diversity seen one year after transplant. Reportedly, roughly two months post-transplant, alpha-beta T cells arose from several hundred expanded graft clones.

Germline loops: CDR1 ENHRY, CDR2 SYGVKD. The CDR3 loop spans 13 amino acids. V was shortened by 8 bases and J by 1 base, with 11 bases between the two germline ends. The source material was PBMCs, mostly from graft donor cells, sampled 360 days after TCRalphabeta/CD19-depleted stem cell transplant. The TCR was taken from a boy less than two years old who had a stem cell transplant for Wiskott-Aldrich syndrome, so the T cells may come from the graft donor. The chain uses TRBV10-3 and TRBJ1-1, with D unresolved. DNA for the CDR3: TGTGCCATCGGTTACAGTCCGAACACTGAAGCTTTCTTT. This translates into CAIGYSPNTEAFF.